This is a list of T cell receptor beta chains from one sample in a study of human CD4 T cells and Enterobacteriaceae. Sequencing was performed with immunoSEQ multiplex PCR; in TCRdb, only in-frame clones are kept and a portion is missing. The sample consists of over a thousand clones, 33% of them appearing once. The source material was bacteria-reactive CD4+ T cells grown in culture. All receptors come from a human donor in good health. Each CDR3 is given with its conserved first and last residue. The order of the fields is V gene, J gene, clone size, D gene, CDR3 DNA, CDR3 protein. D genes are given only for firm matches. The size of a clone is reported for some rows only, either as once, few or many, or as a class for expanded clones.

v_gene: TRBV19; j_gene: TRBJ2-5; abundance: NA; d_gene: NA; CDR3nt: TGTGCCAGTAGTATAATCGGACAGCGAACCCAAGAGACCCAGTACTTC; CDR3aa: CASSIIGQRTQETQYF
v_gene: TRBV11-2; j_gene: TRBJ2-6; abundance: large; d_gene: NA; CDR3nt: TGTGCCAGCAGCGCCGTGAGGGGATCCTCTGGGGCCAACGTCCTGACTTTC; CDR3aa: CASSAVRGSSGANVLTF
v_gene: TRBV18; j_gene: TRBJ1-4; abundance: NA; d_gene: TRBD1; CDR3nt: TGTGCCAGCTCACCACCGCAGGGGGCGGTTGAAAAACTGTTTTTT; CDR3aa: CASSPPQGAVEKLFF
v_gene: TRBV7-9; j_gene: TRBJ1-5; abundance: NA; d_gene: TRBD1; CDR3nt: TGTGCCAGCAGCTCCGGGACAGGGGGAAATCAGCCCCAGCATTTT; CDR3aa: CASSSGTGGNQPQHF
v_gene: TRBV2; j_gene: TRBJ2-3; abundance: NA; d_gene: TRBD1; CDR3nt: TGTGCCAGCAGTCGGGACAGTAACACAGATACGCAGTATTTT; CDR3aa: CASSRDSNTDTQYF
v_gene: TRBV6-4; j_gene: TRBJ2-3; abundance: medium-sized; d_gene: NA; CDR3nt: TGTGCCAGCAGTGGGGGTAGCGGTTCCGCTAGTACAGATACGCAGTATTTT; CDR3aa: CASSGGSGSASTDTQYF
v_gene: TRBV28; j_gene: TRBJ1-2; abundance: large; d_gene: NA; CDR3nt: TGTGCCAGCAGTTCCCCCGGCTTGGAGGTGGGCTATGGCTACACCTTC; CDR3aa: CASSSPGLEVGYGYTF
v_gene: TRBV19; j_gene: TRBJ2-1; abundance: few; d_gene: NA; CDR3nt: TGTGCCAGTAGTGGTTCAATGGGGAATGAGCAGTTCTTC; CDR3aa: CASSGSMGNEQFF
v_gene: TRBV19; j_gene: TRBJ2-3; abundance: NA; d_gene: NA; CDR3nt: TGTGCCAGTAGTATAGATCGAAGAGATACGCAGTATTTT; CDR3aa: CASSIDRRDTQYF
v_gene: TRBV30; j_gene: TRBJ2-7; abundance: NA; d_gene: NA; CDR3nt: TGTGCCTGGAGTGGGGGGCCGGGGTACGAGCAGTACTTC; CDR3aa: CAWSGGPGYEQYF
v_gene: TRBV11-2; j_gene: TRBJ1-4; abundance: medium-sized; d_gene: NA; CDR3nt: TGTGCCAGCAGCTTAGTTAGAGGGTCTACAGGTGGTGAAAAACTGTTTTTT; CDR3aa: CASSLVRGSTGGEKLFF
v_gene: TRBV27; j_gene: TRBJ1-5; abundance: medium-sized; d_gene: NA; CDR3nt: TGTGCCAGCAGTTGGGATAGCAATCAGCCCCAGCATTTT; CDR3aa: CASSWDSNQPQHF
v_gene: TRBV7-2; j_gene: TRBJ2-2; abundance: few; d_gene: NA; CDR3nt: TGTGCCAGCAGCATGGGGCGGGACACCGGGGAGCTGTTTTTT; CDR3aa: CASSMGRDTGELFF
v_gene: TRBV19; j_gene: TRBJ2-6; abundance: NA; d_gene: NA; CDR3nt: TGTGCCAGTAGCCCCGATCAGGGAGGGGCCAACGTCCTGACTTTC; CDR3aa: CASSPDQGGANVLTF
v_gene: TRBV19; j_gene: TRBJ2-2; abundance: medium-sized; d_gene: NA; CDR3nt: TGTGCCAGTAGTAACCAGAACACCGGGGAGCTGTTTTTT; CDR3aa: CASSNQNTGELFF
v_gene: TRBV7-2; j_gene: TRBJ2-3; abundance: few; d_gene: NA; CDR3nt: TGTGCCAGCAGCTCCCCCATTAAAGATACGCAGTATTTT; CDR3aa: CASSSPIKDTQYF
v_gene: TRBV11-3; j_gene: TRBJ1-1; abundance: medium-sized; d_gene: TRBD1; CDR3nt: TGTGCCAGCAGCTTAGCTGAACAGGGGGAAGCTTTCTTT; CDR3aa: CASSLAEQGEAFF
v_gene: TRBV30; j_gene: TRBJ1-1; abundance: few; d_gene: TRBD1; CDR3nt: TGTGCCTGGATTACAGGGGGTTCCACTGAAGCTTTCTTT; CDR3aa: CAWITGGSTEAFF
v_gene: TRBV12-5; j_gene: TRBJ2-3; abundance: few; d_gene: NA; CDR3nt: TGTGCTAGTGGTTTGGAAAGGGATACGCAGTATTTT; CDR3aa: CASGLERDTQYF
v_gene: TRBV11-2; j_gene: TRBJ2-5; abundance: few; d_gene: TRBD2; CDR3nt: TGTGCCAGCAGCTTAGTGAGGGGTAGCGGGAGTAAAGAGACCCAGTACTTC; CDR3aa: CASSLVRGSGSKETQYF
v_gene: TRBV2; j_gene: TRBJ2-7; abundance: NA; d_gene: TRBD1; CDR3nt: TGTGCCAGCAGCTTGGACAGGGACGAGCAGTACTTC; CDR3aa: CASSLDRDEQYF
v_gene: TRBV5-6; j_gene: TRBJ2-1; abundance: medium-sized; d_gene: NA; CDR3nt: TGTGCCAGCAGCTATAGATTTGAGCAGTTCTTC; CDR3aa: CASSYRFEQFF
v_gene: TRBV2; j_gene: TRBJ1-1; abundance: few; d_gene: TRBD1; CDR3nt: TGTGCCAGCAGTGTACGGGACAGAGAAGCTTTCTTT; CDR3aa: CASSVRDREAFF
v_gene: TRBV19; j_gene: TRBJ2-7; abundance: few; d_gene: NA; CDR3nt: TGTGCCAGTAGTATGATGGGGACCAAGAACTACGAGCAGTACTTC; CDR3aa: CASSMMGTKNYEQYF
v_gene: TRBV29-1; j_gene: TRBJ2-2; abundance: few; d_gene: TRBD1; CDR3nt: TGCAGCGCCAGACAGGGGGACACCGGGGAGCTGTTTTTT; CDR3aa: CSARQGDTGELFF
v_gene: TRBV10-1; j_gene: TRBJ2-5; abundance: NA; d_gene: TRBD1; CDR3nt: TGCGCCAGCTCAAAGGGACAGCAAGAGACCCAGTACTTC; CDR3aa: CASSKGQQETQYF
v_gene: TRBV11-2; j_gene: TRBJ1-1; abundance: medium-sized; d_gene: TRBD1; CDR3nt: TGTGCCAGCAGCTCCTGGACAGGGGGCCCCCTGAACACTGAAGCTTTCTTT; CDR3aa: CASSSWTGGPLNTEAFF
v_gene: TRBV30; j_gene: TRBJ1-2; abundance: NA; d_gene: NA; CDR3nt: TGTGCCTGGAGTGTACAATGGGGTAGTGGCTACACCTTC; CDR3aa: CAWSVQWGSGYTF
v_gene: TRBV30; j_gene: TRBJ1-1; abundance: large; d_gene: NA; CDR3nt: TGTGCCTCCGTGCCCCTCGAAGACACTGAAGCTTTCTTT; CDR3aa: CASVPLEDTEAFF
v_gene: TRBV6-5; j_gene: TRBJ2-1; abundance: NA; d_gene: NA; CDR3nt: TGTGCCAGCAGTTTCCAAGGCAATGAGCAGTTCTTC; CDR3aa: CASSFQGNEQFF
v_gene: TRBV7-1; j_gene: TRBJ1-5; abundance: once; d_gene: NA; CDR3nt: TGTGCCAGCAGCTTAGCGGGGAGGAATCAGCCCCAGCATTTT; CDR3aa: CASSLAGRNQPQHF
v_gene: TRBV15; j_gene: TRBJ1-2; abundance: few; d_gene: NA; CDR3nt: TGTGCCACCAGCAGAGATCGGGCTGGTGGCTACACCTTC; CDR3aa: CATSRDRAGGYTF
v_gene: TRBV2; j_gene: TRBJ1-5; abundance: NA; d_gene: NA; CDR3nt: TGTGCCAGCACCGGCGCGAGCAATAGCAATCAGCCCCAGCATTTT; CDR3aa: CASTGASNSNQPQHF
v_gene: TRBV28; j_gene: TRBJ1-2; abundance: few; d_gene: NA; CDR3nt: TGTGCCAGCAGTCTGCGGACGGATGGCTACACCTTC; CDR3aa: CASSLRTDGYTF
v_gene: TRBV5-5; j_gene: TRBJ2-7; abundance: few; d_gene: TRBD2; CDR3nt: TGTGCCAGCAGCCTAACCGGGACTAGCACAATGTACCAAGGGGACGAGCAGTACTTC; CDR3aa: CASSLTGTSTMYQGDEQYF
v_gene: TRBV7-2; j_gene: TRBJ1-6; abundance: NA; d_gene: TRBD1; CDR3nt: TGTGCCAGCAGCGTACAGGGGAGGAATTCACCCCTCCACTTT; CDR3aa: CASSVQGRNSPLHF
v_gene: TRBV30; j_gene: TRBJ2-1; abundance: medium-sized; d_gene: NA; CDR3nt: TGTGCCTGGAGCGTTCTGAACTACAATGAGCAGTTCTTC; CDR3aa: CAWSVLNYNEQFF
v_gene: TRBV9; j_gene: TRBJ2-7; abundance: NA; d_gene: TRBD1; CDR3nt: TGTGCCAGCAGCGTTTCATCCGGGACAGGCGTTTACGAGCAGTACTTC; CDR3aa: CASSVSSGTGVYEQYF
v_gene: TRBV5-1; j_gene: TRBJ2-7; abundance: NA; d_gene: NA; CDR3nt: TGCGCCAGCAGCTTGGGTCCCGAAGGGGGGAGGTACGAGCAGTACTTC; CDR3aa: CASSLGPEGGRYEQYF
v_gene: TRBV2; j_gene: TRBJ2-3; abundance: medium-sized; d_gene: TRBD2; CDR3nt: TGTGCCAGCAGTGGACTAGCTGGGCCAGATACGCAGTATTTT; CDR3aa: CASSGLAGPDTQYF
v_gene: TRBV6-5; j_gene: TRBJ1-1; abundance: NA; d_gene: NA; CDR3nt: TGTGCCAGCAGACACGGACCCCACACTGAAGCTTTCTTT; CDR3aa: CASRHGPHTEAFF
v_gene: TRBV10-3; j_gene: TRBJ2-2; abundance: NA; d_gene: NA; CDR3nt: TGTGCCATCAGTGATCGGACAGACACCGGGGAGCTGTTTTTT; CDR3aa: CAISDRTDTGELFF
v_gene: TRBV7-9; j_gene: TRBJ2-3; abundance: few; d_gene: NA; CDR3nt: TGTGCCAGCAGCCCGTCCCCTCTTTTGAGCACAGATACGCAGTATTTT; CDR3aa: CASSPSPLLSTDTQYF
v_gene: TRBV25-1; j_gene: TRBJ2-2; abundance: NA; d_gene: NA; CDR3nt: TGTGCCAGCAGTGCCACAGACACCGGGGAGCTGTTTTTT; CDR3aa: CASSATDTGELFF
v_gene: TRBV11-1; j_gene: TRBJ2-5; abundance: few; d_gene: NA; CDR3nt: TGTGCCAGCAGCTTAGCGGGCCAGGGCTTGGGGACCCAGTACTTC; CDR3aa: CASSLAGQGLGTQYF
v_gene: TRBV29-1; j_gene: TRBJ1-1; abundance: NA; d_gene: TRBD1; CDR3nt: TGCAGCGTGAGGACAGGCGAACGGGGCACTGAAGCTTTCTTT; CDR3aa: CSVRTGERGTEAFF
v_gene: TRBV6-4; j_gene: TRBJ2-3; abundance: NA; d_gene: TRBD2; CDR3nt: TGTGCCAGCAGTTTACTAGCGGGAGAGACAGATACGCAGTATTTT; CDR3aa: CASSLLAGETDTQYF
v_gene: TRBV19; j_gene: TRBJ2-5; abundance: NA; d_gene: NA; CDR3nt: TGTGCCAGTAGTATAGGTCAGGTTGGAGCGGAGACCCAGTACTTC; CDR3aa: CASSIGQVGAETQYF
v_gene: TRBV28; j_gene: TRBJ1-5; abundance: NA; d_gene: NA; CDR3nt: TGTGCCAGCAGGCCCCCCCAAAATCAGCCCCAGCATTTT; CDR3aa: CASRPPQNQPQHF
v_gene: TRBV5-1; j_gene: TRBJ1-1; abundance: NA; d_gene: TRBD1; CDR3nt: TGCGCCAGCAGCTTGGTGGATCGGACAGGGGCACCTGAAGCTTTCTTT; CDR3aa: CASSLVDRTGAPEAFF
v_gene: TRBV10-3; j_gene: TRBJ2-3; abundance: NA; d_gene: TRBD2; CDR3nt: TGTGCCATCAGTGAGACTAGCGTCAAGGCAGATACGCAGTATTTT; CDR3aa: CAISETSVKADTQYF